Listed below are T cell receptor beta chains from one sample, sequenced in a study of cytomegalovirus exposure and HLA in healthy donors. The assay was immunoSEQ multiplex PCR, and TCRdb's table has in-frame clones only and misses some. Among about 140,000 clones listed, approximately 78% were seen once. The specimen sequenced was PBMCs. The source is a young woman in good health and CMV-seropositive. Each CDR3 is given with its conserved first and last residue. D genes are given only for firm matches. The listing skips clone size in some rows; elsewhere it reads once, few, many or a size class.

length	V	J	D	size	DNA	CDR3
15	TRBV5-1	TRBJ2-3	.	.	TGCGCCAGCAGCTTGACGGGGGTTCGCACAGATACGCAGTATTTT	CASSLTGVRTDTQYF
13	TRBV7-6	TRBJ1-2	.	.	TGTGCCAGCAGCTCCCAAGGGGTGGCTGGCTACACCTTC	CASSSQGVAGYTF
15	TRBV7-2	TRBJ1-5	.	few	TGTGCCAGCAGCTCCCTACAGGGTCAAGGACAGCCCCAGCATTTT	CASSSLQGQGQPQHF
15	TRBV11-2	TRBJ2-4	.	.	TGTGCCAGCAGCCCCCTCTTACTAGCCAAAAACATTCAGTACTTC	CASSPLLLAKNIQYF
15	TRBV28	TRBJ1-1	.	.	TGTGCCAGCAAAGGGGGGGGAATCATGAACACTGAAGCTTTCTTT	CASKGGGIMNTEAFF
14	TRBV19	TRBJ2-7	.	.	TGTGCCAGTAGTATAGGAGGAGGGGCGAACGAGCAGTACTTC	CASSIGGGANEQYF
14	TRBV6-1	TRBJ1-3	TRBD1	.	TGTGCCAGCAGTCGGGACAGCTCTGGAAACACCATATATTTT	CASSRDSSGNTIYF
12	TRBV28	TRBJ2-7	.	.	TGTGCCAGCAGTTTTAGAGGCTACGAGCAGTACTTC	CASSFRGYEQYF
15	TRBV13	TRBJ1-2	.	.	TGTGCCAGCAGCCCCGTTCGGGGGGGGCTCGATGGCTACACCTTC	CASSPVRGGLDGYTF
14	TRBV5-1	TRBJ1-2	TRBD1	once	TGCGCCAGCAGCTGGGACAGCCTCAACTATGGCTACACCTTC	CASSWDSLNYGYTF
12	TRBV18	TRBJ2-2	.	once	TGTGCCAGCTCGCGAGAGGCCGGGGAGCTGTTTTTT	CASSREAGELFF
15	TRBV7-9	TRBJ2-1	TRBD1	.	TGTGCCAGCAGCCAAATAGGGACAGGGGGCAATGAGCAGTTCTTC	CASSQIGTGGNEQFF
14	TRBV7-2	TRBJ2-2	.	.	TGTGCCAGCAGCTTACAGGGTTTCACCGGGGAGCTGTTTTTT	CASSLQGFTGELFF
16	TRBV7-2	TRBJ2-5	TRBD2	.	TGTGCCAGCAGCCCACTAGCGGGGGGGAATCAAGAGACCCAGTACTTC	CASSPLAGGNQETQYF
13	TRBV7-9	TRBJ1-5	.	.	TGTGCCAGCAGCTTACGACAGCAGGAAACCCAGCATTTT	CASSLRQQETQHF
13	TRBV4-3	TRBJ2-1	.	.	TGCGCCAGCAGCCAGCTGGCTGGGGGGGAGCAGTTCTTC	CASSQLAGGEQFF
16	TRBV29-1	TRBJ1-1	TRBD1	.	TGCAGCGTTTTCCTTGGACAGGGGGCAAGTCCCACTGAAGCTTTCTTT	CSVFLGQGASPTEAFF
16	TRBV14	TRBJ2-5	.	.	TGTGCCAGCAGCGTGGGAGACAGGCGATCTCGAGAGACCCAGTACTTC	CASSVGDRRSRETQYF
15	TRBV5-6	TRBJ2-7	.	.	TGTGCCAGCAGCCCTATAGGGGCAGGTTCCTACGAGCAGTACTTC	CASSPIGAGSYEQYF
12	TRBV2	TRBJ1-2	.	.	TGTGCCAGCGGCTTGTTGAACTATGGCTACACCTTC	CASGLLNYGYTF
16	TRBV7-9	TRBJ2-2	TRBD1	.	TGTGCCAGCCCGAACCAGGACAGGGCTAACACCGGGGAGCTGTTTTTT	CASPNQDRANTGELFF
13	TRBV11-2	TRBJ1-1	.	once	TGTGCCAGCAGCTTTGAGGAGAACACTGAAGCTTTCTTT	CASSFEENTEAFF